This T cell receptor beta chain was recorded in a study of blood T cell repertoires in COVID-19. Across the study: From the United States, Italy and Spain came samples of acute and convalescent COVID-19.

The repertoire was sequenced with immunoSEQ multiplex PCR; TCRdb's copy has only in-frame clones and lacks some. The table shows tens of thousands of clones, with approximately 90% occurring only once. In germline, CDR1 is GTSNPN, CDR2 SVGIG (reference sequence). The CDR3 has 13 amino acids. Trimming shortened V by 2 bases and J by 4 bases, and 12 bases separated the two germline ends. V usage is TRBV30 and J usage is TRBJ2-7, with a tentative D call TRBD2 (6 bases). This TCR was recovered from a woman aged 50 to 65 with COVID-19, enrolled during active disease. The sample taken for sequencing was peripheral blood. Here the CDR3 reads CAWSKDRGYEQYF. The CDR3 coding sequence is TGTGCCTGGAGTAAAGACCGGGGGTACGAGCAGTACTTC.